The T cell receptor (beta chain) described here comes from a study of technical replicates of blood from four donors. CDR1 SGHNT and CDR2 YYREEE come from the germline V gene (reference sequence). This CDR3 is 13 amino acids long. Trimming left V 1 base short and J 4 bases short, with 6 bases between. The table came from immunoSEQ multiplex PCR; TCRdb's copy has only in-frame clones and leaves some out. The profile shows about 80,000 clones, approximately 86% of them singletons. V is TRBV5-4 and J is TRBJ1-3; a possible D gene is TRBD1 (5 bases). The clonotype originates from a human donor in good health. Some clones in this sample may be carry-over from other donors' samples. Sequenced input: PBMCs. CDR3 DNA: TGTGCCAGCAGCTTGCGGGGGGGAAACACCATATATTTT. Amino acids: CASSLRGGNTIYF.